This T cell receptor (beta chain) was sequenced for a study of control samples from healthy donors and cancer patients (TCRdb year 2020). On this clone: What this receptor recognizes is not known. The input lacks base qualities; no much larger clone sits a single base away.

Library construction relied on the immunoSEQ multiplex PCR assay. This immuneACCESS table, as held by TCRdb, lists in-frame sequences with V and J called but not all clones. Of the missing ones, under half trace to an unresolved V gene in checked studies; the others have no known cause. This sample comprises some 120,000 clones, roughly 90% of them detected only once. The top ten clonotypes cover 2% to 2.5% of the sample. V and J are trimmed by 2 bases and 1 base, and the gene matches miss 3 bases of the junction. Including the terminal cysteine and phenylalanine, the CDR3 comprises 16 residues. Left in the record is the CDR3 DNA by itself, 48 bases read in frame from the first base. Via the germline V gene, CDR1 is SGHRS and CDR2 YFSETQ.

Sequencing was done on a sample of blood. Recombination joined TRBV5-1 with TRBJ2-7; 13 nucleotides in the junction match TRBD2. This TCR was recovered from a young man in good health. CDR3 protein: CASSFRLAGGSYEQYF. Read as DNA, the sequence is TGCGCCAGCAGCTTCCGACTAGCGGGGGGTTCCTACGAGCAGTACTTC.